A single sample gave rise to the 2 T cell receptor beta chains below, sequenced in a study of metastatic and nonmetastatic thyroid tumors. Ahead of thyroid surgery, no patient had received treatment of any kind. TCRdb reassembled clones from the PCR reads with MiXCR. The sample records 30,000 to 40,000 clones, about 40% being singletons. Sequences were obtained from tumor tissue. The receptors come from a female donor with papillary thyroid cancer or a benign thyroid nodule (not recorded which). Some clones in this sample may be carry-over from other donors' samples.

By share, this clone counts as large. The gene calls are TRBV28 and TRBJ2-7; 7 nucleotides agree with TRBD1. The V segment lost 4 bases and the J segment 1 base; nucleotides outside the gene matches: 7. Germline V lookup: CDR1 MDHEN, CDR2 SYDVKM. The CDR3 sequence is 15 residues long. CDR3 coding DNA: TGTGCCAGCAGTTCTGGACAGGCAGAATCCTACGAGCAGTACTTC. Translating it yields CASSSGQAESYEQYF. Full variable domain (remainder filled in from reference TRBV28 and TRBJ2-7): DVKVTQSSRYLVKRTGEKVFLECVQDMDHENMFWYRQDPGLGLRLIYFSYDVKMKEKGDIPEGYSVSREKKERFSLILESASTNQTSMYLCASSSGQAESYEQYFGPGTRLTVT.

This clone occurred many times. The chain employs TRBV10-2 and TRBJ2-3; D is uncertain. The CDR3 is made up of 12 amino acids. Germline V gene lookup returns CDR1 WSHSY and CDR2 SAAADI. With 5 bases removed from V and 4 bases from J, the gap between germline ends came to 7 bases. The CDR3 is CASSHVPDTQYF. The DNA for the CDR3 is TGCGCCAGCAGTCATGTTCCAGATACGCAGTATTTT.